Described below is a single T cell receptor beta chain sequence and its context. Its antigen is unknown. Trimming removed 2 bases from V and 6 bases from J, with 29 bases in between. The CDR3 has 19 residues. CDR1 and CDR2 from the germline V gene are SGHVS and FNYEAQ. Sequencing used immunoSEQ multiplex PCR; TCRdb keeps in-frame clones, though not all of them. The table lists millions of clones, roughly 91% of them singletons. Naive-designated CD8 cells lacked CD45RO, were positively enriched for CCR7, and omitted terminally differentiated effector memory CD45RA+ cells. These data belong to a study of shared clonotypes between healthy human individuals. Findings and limits, study-wide: Sampling used blood alone; tissue repertoires probably differ. Sequencing depth was a factor that was expected to affect clonotype sharing among donors.

The source material was naive CD8+ T cells from PBMCs. The chain uses TRBV7-6 and TRBJ2-7; D unresolved. The receptor was isolated from a young man in good health. Some clones in this sample may be carry-over from other donors' samples. CDR3 nucleotides: TGTGCCAGCAGCTTAATTTTTACCGGCCCGACGTCCCAGACGGGCGAGCAGTACTTC. Translating gives CASSLIFTGPTSQTGEQYF.